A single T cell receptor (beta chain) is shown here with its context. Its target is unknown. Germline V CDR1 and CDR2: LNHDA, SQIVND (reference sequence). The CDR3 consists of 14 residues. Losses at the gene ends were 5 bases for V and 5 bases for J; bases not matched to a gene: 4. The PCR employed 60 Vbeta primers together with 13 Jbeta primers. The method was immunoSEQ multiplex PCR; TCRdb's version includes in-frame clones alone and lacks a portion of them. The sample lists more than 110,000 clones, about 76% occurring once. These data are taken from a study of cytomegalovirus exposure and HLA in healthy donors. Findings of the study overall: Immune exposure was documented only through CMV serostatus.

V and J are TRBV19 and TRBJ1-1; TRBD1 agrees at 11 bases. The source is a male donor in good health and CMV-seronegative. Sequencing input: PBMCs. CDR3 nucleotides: TGTGCCAGTAGTCCAGGACAGGGGGCAACTGAAGCTTTCTTT. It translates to CASSPGQGATEAFF. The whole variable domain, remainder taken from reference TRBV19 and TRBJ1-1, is DGGITQSPKYLFRKEGQNVTLSCEQNLNHDAMYWYRQDPGQGLRLIYYSQIVNDFQKGDIAEGYSVSREKKESFPLTVTSAQKNPTAFYLCASSPGQGATEAFFGQGTRLTVV.